This T cell receptor beta chain was sequenced during a study of T cells in localized non-small cell lung cancer (dated by TCRdb to the early 2020s). Some background on the complete study: Comparing tumors with uninvolved tumor-adjacent lungs, the study looked at the T cell repertoires of around 250 patients with early-stage NSCLC. The cohort was made up of 200 to 250 treatment-naive NSCLC patients whose localized lung tumors had been resected. Of the NSCLC patients, around 140 were male and about a hundred were female, and the mean age was approximately 66 years.

At diagnosis, tumor, uninvolved tumor-adjacent lung and peripheral blood were collected and then preserved as a mix of FFPE and fresh-frozen material. For TCR repertoire profiling, the blood samples were analyzed as peripheral blood mononuclear cells. TCR beta CDR3 regions were sequenced from DNA using the immunoSEQ Assay. Processing in the source paper ran as follows. T cell density was computed as TCR beta template counts normalized to usable DNA estimated by amplifying housekeeping genes. Richness was estimated with the preseqR package, extrapolating to 400,000 templates for PBMC samples and 120,000 templates for tissue samples. Clonality was defined by subtracting Pielou's evenness from one. Differential abundance testing on productive amino-acid clonotypes, with a minimum total count of 5 and an alpha of 0.1, was used to identify tissue-enriched TCRs. Repertoire overlap between compartments was quantified with the Jaccard Index and Morisita Overlap Index. TCR beta CDR3s were clustered by GLIPH together with public tetramer-defined viral CDR3s, and at least three viral sequences plus V-gene enrichment were required for viral motifs. TCRdb re-hosts the immuneACCESS table, in-frame sequences only. Its copies lack some clones; in the studies checked, an unresolved V gene accounts for under half of them, and the cause for the rest is not known. V and J calls and clone size are given by that table; D and trimming were obtained from the DNA. Across this sample there are roughly 58,000 clones, with 81% seen only once. The ten biggest clones cover roughly 4.5% of the sample.

With respect to this clone: The antigen it recognizes is unknown. No base-level quality is on record; no much larger clone is a single base apart.

Relative to germline, V is 2 bases shorter and J is 0 bases shorter, with 8 bases between their ends. CDR1 GTSNPN and CDR2 SVGIG are derived from the germline V gene (reference sequence). From the cysteine through the phenylalanine, the CDR3 covers 14 amino acids. Left in the record is the CDR3 DNA by itself, 42 bases read in frame from the first base. General study outcomes and caveats: Since the design was exploratory, TCR variables were selected using unadjusted p-values with no false-discovery rate correction. Uninvolved tumor-adjacent lung showed the highest T cell clonality, higher than tumor, which suggests more focused antigenic responses in the uninvolved tumor-adjacent lung. Because multi-region tumor sequencing was not done, intratumor heterogeneity could not be ruled out. Higher blood T cell density associated with longer overall survival, while higher adjacent-lung clonality associated with shorter survival. Of the top 100 tumor clones, a median of 57 were detected in paired uninvolved adjacent lung; 28 were also among that lung's top 100.

The rearranged segments are TRBV30 and TRBJ1-5, and possibly TRBD1, on 5 matching bases. This TCR came from a man between 40 and 69 years old with stage II lung adenocarcinoma. Specimen: PBMCs, collected before any cancer treatment. The bases are TGTGCCTGGAGTACGGGGGGTAGCAATCAGCCCCAGCATTTT. This yields the protein CAWSTGGSNQPQHF.